This section outlines one T cell receptor (beta chain) sequence together with its context. Its target is unknown. RNA amounts of roughly 0.45 to 1 ug underwent reverse transcription with random hexamers. Amplification of TCR beta CDR3 across 54 Vbeta and 13 Jbeta was performed with immunoSEQ multiplex PCR. TCRdb passed the immunoSEQ multiplex PCR reads through MiXCR, listing each CDR3 protein once. The table shows fewer than 200,000 distinct CDR3 sequences, with around 96% occurring only once. This sample stems from a study of CD8 T cells in Susac syndrome. Study observations and caveats: As acknowledged by the study, its TCR sequencing and HLA analysis included a relatively small number of individuals.

CD8+ and CD4+ blood T cells underwent TCR beta sequencing. While CD8+ and CD4+ T cells were isolated negatively, TEMRA cells were enriched by FACS. Per germline, CDR1 SQVTM and CDR2 ANQGSEA. V lost 7 bases and J lost 7; bases outside the gene matches: 7. This CDR3 has 13 residues. The V call is TRBV29-1, the J call TRBJ2-1; TRBD1 aligns across 10 bases. The sample was CD8+ T cells from PBMCs. This receptor was identified in a human donor with multiple sclerosis. CDR3 in amino acids: CSDTWTGGNEQFF. For the CDR3, the DNA is TGCAGCGACACCTGGACAGGGGGTAATGAGCAGTTCTTC.